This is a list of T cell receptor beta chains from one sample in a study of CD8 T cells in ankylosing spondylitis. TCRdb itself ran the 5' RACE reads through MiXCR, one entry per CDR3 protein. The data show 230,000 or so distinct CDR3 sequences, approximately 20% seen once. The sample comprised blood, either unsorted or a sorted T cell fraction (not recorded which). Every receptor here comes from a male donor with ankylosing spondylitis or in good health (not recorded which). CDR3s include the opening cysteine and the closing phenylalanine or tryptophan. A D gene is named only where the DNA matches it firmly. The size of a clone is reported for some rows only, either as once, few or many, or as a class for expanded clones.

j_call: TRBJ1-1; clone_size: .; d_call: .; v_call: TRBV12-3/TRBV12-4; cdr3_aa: CASSFVPGAEAFF; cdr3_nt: TGTGCCAGCAGTTTTGTGCCAGGCGCTGAAGCTTTCTTT
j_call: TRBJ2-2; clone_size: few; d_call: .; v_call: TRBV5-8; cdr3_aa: CASVWKTNHANTGELFF; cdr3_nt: TGTGCCAGCGTGTGGAAAACAAACCACGCGAACACCGGGGAGCTGTTTTTT
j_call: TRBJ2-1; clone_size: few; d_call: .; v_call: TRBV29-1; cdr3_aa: CSVVWEASSVEQFF; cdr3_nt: TGCAGCGTTGTATGGGAGGCCTCTTCGGTTGAGCAGTTCTTC
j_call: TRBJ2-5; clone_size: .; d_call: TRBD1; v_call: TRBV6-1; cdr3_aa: CASRAFGTGVTKYQETQYF; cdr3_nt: TGTGCCAGCAGAGCTTTCGGGACAGGGGTCACGAAGTACCAAGAGACCCAGTACTTC
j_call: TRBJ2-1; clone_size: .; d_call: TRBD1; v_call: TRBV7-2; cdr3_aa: CASSLGTGFYNEQFF; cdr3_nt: TGTGCCAGCAGCTTGGGGACAGGGTTCTACAATGAGCAGTTCTTC
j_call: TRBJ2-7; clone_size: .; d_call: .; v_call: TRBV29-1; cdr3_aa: CSVPAEGTHEQYF; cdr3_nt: TGCAGCGTCCCCGCAGAAGGGACCCACGAGCAGTACTTC
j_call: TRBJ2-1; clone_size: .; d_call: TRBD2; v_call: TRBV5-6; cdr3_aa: CASSLIPWLAGSSDEQFF; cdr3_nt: TGTGCCAGCAGCTTGATTCCATGGCTAGCGGGATCGTCGGATGAGCAGTTCTTC
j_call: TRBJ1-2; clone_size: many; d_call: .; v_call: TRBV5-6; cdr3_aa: CASSLLAKGIDGYTF; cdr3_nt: TGTGCCAGCAGCTTGCTTGCGAAGGGGATCGATGGCTACACCTTC
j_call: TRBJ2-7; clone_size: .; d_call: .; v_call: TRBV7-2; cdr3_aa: CASSLEGGAGHYEQYF; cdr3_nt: TGTGCCAGCAGCTTAGAGGGCGGAGCGGGACACTACGAGCAGTACTTC
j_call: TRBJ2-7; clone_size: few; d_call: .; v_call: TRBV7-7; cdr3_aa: CASSLGDGYEQYF; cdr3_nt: TGTGCTAGCAGCTTGGGGGACGGCTACGAGCAGTACTTC
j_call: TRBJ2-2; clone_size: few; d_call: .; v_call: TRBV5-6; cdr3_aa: CASSPRDIGNTGELFF; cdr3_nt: TGTGCCAGCAGCCCCCGGGACATTGGGAACACCGGGGAGCTGTTTTTT
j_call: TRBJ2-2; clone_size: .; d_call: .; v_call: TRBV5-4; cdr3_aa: CASTRDSEGATGELFF; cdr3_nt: TGTGCCAGCACCCGAGATAGCGAAGGGGCCACCGGGGAGCTGTTTTTT
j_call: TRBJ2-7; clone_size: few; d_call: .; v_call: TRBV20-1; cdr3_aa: CSARDLQVPIYEQYF; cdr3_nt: TGCAGTGCTAGAGATTTACAGGTCCCTATCTACGAGCAGTACTTC
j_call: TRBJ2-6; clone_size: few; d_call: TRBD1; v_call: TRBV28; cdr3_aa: CASSPRDRAVIGANVLTF; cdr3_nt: TGTGCCAGCAGCCCCCGGGACAGGGCTGTAATTGGGGCCAACGTCCTGACTTTC
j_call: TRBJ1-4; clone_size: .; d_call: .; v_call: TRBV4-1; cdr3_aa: CASSLLPSGSTNEKLFF; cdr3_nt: TGCGCCAGCAGCCTCCTCCCGTCAGGATCAACTAATGAAAAACTGTTTTTT
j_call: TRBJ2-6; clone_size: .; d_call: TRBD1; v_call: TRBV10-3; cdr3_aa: CAISDSDRGMPGANVLTF; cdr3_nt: TGTGCCATCAGTGACTCGGACAGGGGAATGCCTGGGGCCAACGTCCTGACTTTC
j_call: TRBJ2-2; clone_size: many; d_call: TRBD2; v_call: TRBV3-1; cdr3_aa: CASQPGTSTGELFF; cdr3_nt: TGTGCCAGTCAGCCCGGGACTAGTACCGGGGAGCTGTTTTTT
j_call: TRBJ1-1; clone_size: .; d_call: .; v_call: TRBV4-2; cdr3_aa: CASSQDPMTGMNTEAFF; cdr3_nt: TGTGCCAGCAGCCAAGATCCAATGACAGGTATGAACACTGAAGCTTTCTTT
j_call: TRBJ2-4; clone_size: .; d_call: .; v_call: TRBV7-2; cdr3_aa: CASSLAAFGQLGAQAKNIQYF; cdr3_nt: TGTGCCAGCAGCTTAGCGGCCTTTGGACAGCTAGGGGCCCAGGCCAAAAACATTCAGTACTTC
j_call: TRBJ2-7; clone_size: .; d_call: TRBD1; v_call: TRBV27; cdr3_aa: CASKDRGGYEQYF; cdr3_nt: TGTGCCAGCAAAGACAGGGGTGGGTACGAGCAGTACTTC
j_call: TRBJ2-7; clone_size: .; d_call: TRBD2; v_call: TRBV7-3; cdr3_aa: CASSSTGLAGDEQYF; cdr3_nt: TGTGCCAGCAGTTCTACGGGACTAGCGGGAGACGAGCAGTACTTC
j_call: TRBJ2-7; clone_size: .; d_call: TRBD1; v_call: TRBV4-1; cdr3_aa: CASSQVGQDYEQYF; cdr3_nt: TGCGCCAGCAGCCAAGTCGGACAGGATTACGAGCAGTACTTC
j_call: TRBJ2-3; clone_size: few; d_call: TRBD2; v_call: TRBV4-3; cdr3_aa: CASSQDRWTSGRDTQYF; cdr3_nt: TGCGCCAGCAGCCAAGATCGCTGGACTAGCGGGAGAGATACGCAGTATTTT
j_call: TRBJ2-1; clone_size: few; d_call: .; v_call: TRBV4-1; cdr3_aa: CASSLGQSYNEQFF; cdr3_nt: TGCGCCAGCAGCCTGGGACAATCCTACAATGAGCAGTTCTTC
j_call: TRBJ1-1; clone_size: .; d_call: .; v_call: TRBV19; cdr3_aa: CASSIAPGNTEAFF; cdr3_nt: TGTGCCAGTAGTATAGCCCCGGGGAACACTGAAGCTTTCTTT
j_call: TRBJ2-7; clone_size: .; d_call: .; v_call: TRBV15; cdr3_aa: CATSRADSSYEQYF; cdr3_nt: TGTGCCACCAGCAGAGCGGACTCATCCTACGAGCAGTACTTC
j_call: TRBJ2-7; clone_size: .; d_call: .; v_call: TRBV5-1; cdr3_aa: CASSPGAGTYEQYF; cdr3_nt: TGCGCCAGCAGCCCGGGGGCGGGGACCTACGAGCAGTACTTC
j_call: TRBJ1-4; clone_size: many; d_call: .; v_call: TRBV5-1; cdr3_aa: CASSNPSGVTNEKLFF; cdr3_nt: TGCGCCAGCAGCAATCCGTCGGGGGTAACTAATGAAAAACTGTTTTTT
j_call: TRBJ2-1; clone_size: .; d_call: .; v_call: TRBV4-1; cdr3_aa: CASSQKDPSEQFF; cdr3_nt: TGCGCCAGCAGCCAAAAAGATCCTTCTGAGCAGTTCTTC
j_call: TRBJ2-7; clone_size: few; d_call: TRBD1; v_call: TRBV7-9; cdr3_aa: CASSPAGTGSYEQYF; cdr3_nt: TGTGCCAGCAGCCCGGCGGGGACAGGGTCCTACGAGCAGTACTTC
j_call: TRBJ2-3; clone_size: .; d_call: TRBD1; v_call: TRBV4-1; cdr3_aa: CASTGTVSITDTQYF; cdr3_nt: TGCGCCAGCACCGGGACAGTATCGATCACAGATACGCAGTATTTT
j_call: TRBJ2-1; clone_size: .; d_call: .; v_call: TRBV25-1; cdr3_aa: CASSSGTGNEQFF; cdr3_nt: TGTGCCAGCAGCTCCGGGACCGGCAATGAGCAGTTCTTC
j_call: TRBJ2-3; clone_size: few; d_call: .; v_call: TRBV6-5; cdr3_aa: CASSSYRSTDTQYF; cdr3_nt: TGTGCCAGCAGTTCCTACAGAAGCACAGATACGCAGTATTTT
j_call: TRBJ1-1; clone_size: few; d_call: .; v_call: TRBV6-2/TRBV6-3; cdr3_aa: CASSNRAGALNTEAFF; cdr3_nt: TGTGCCAGCTCTAACAGGGCAGGGGCCCTGAACACTGAAGCTTTCTTT
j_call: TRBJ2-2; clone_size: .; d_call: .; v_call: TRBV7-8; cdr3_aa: CASSLGPFTGELFF; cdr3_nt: TGTGCCAGCAGCTTGGGACCTTTCACCGGGGAGCTGTTTTTT
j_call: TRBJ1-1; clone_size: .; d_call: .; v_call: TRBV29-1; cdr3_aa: CSADSMNTEAFF; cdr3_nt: TGCAGCGCTGACAGCATGAACACTGAAGCTTTCTTT
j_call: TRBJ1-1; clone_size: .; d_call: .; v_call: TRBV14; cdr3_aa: CASSQEYVGHEAFF; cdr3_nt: TGTGCCAGCAGCCAAGAGTATGTGGGACATGAAGCTTTCTTT
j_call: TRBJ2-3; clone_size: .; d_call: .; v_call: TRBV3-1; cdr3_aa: CASSQDLATDTQYF; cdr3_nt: TGTGCCAGCAGCCAAGATCTGGCCACAGATACGCAGTATTTT
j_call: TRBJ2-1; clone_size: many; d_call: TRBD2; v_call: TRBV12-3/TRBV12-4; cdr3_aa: CASSLVPSGVNEQFF; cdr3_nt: TGTGCCAGCAGTTTAGTGCCTAGCGGAGTGAATGAGCAGTTCTTC